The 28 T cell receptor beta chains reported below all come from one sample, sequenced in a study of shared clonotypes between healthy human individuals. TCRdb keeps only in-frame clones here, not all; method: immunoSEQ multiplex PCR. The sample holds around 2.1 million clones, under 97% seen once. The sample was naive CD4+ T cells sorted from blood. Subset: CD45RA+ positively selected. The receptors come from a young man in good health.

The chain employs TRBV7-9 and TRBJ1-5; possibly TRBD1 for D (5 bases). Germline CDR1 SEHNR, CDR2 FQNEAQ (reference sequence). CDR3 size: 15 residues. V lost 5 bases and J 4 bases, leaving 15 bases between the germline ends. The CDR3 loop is CASSRFSGGNQPQHF. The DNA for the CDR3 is TGTGCCAGCAGCCGATTTTCCGGGGGAAATCAGCCCCAGCATTTT.

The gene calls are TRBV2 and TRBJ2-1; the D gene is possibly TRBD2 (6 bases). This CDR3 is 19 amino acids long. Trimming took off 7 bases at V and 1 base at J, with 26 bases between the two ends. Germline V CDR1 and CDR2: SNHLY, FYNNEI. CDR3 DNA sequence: TGTGCCAGCAAGGATCCGTCCCTCGGGCGGGGTACGTCCTACAATGAGCAGTTCTTC. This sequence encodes CASKDPSLGRGTSYNEQFF.

The chain's CDR3 is CAISLYNEQFF. The CDR3 DNA follows: TGTGCCATCAGTCTTTACAATGAGCAGTTCTTC. V gene TRBV10-3 combines with J gene TRBJ2-1; D not certain. V was shortened by 5 bases and J by 4 bases, with 3 bases between the two germline ends. The CDR3 totals 11 residues. The V gene's germline CDR1 is ENHRY and CDR2 SYGVKD.

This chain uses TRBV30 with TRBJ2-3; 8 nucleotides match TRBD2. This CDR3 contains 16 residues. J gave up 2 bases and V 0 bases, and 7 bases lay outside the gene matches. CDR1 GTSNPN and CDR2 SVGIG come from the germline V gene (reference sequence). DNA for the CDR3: TGTGCCTGGAGTGTACGAATCGGGGGGGACACAGATACGCAGTATTTT. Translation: CAWSVRIGGDTDTQYF.

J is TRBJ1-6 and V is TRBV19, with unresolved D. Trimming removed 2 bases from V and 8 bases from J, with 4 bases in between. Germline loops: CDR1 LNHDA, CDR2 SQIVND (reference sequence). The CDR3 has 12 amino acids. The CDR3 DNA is TGTGCCAGTAGTATAATCGATTCACCCCTCCACTTT. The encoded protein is CASSIIDSPLHF.

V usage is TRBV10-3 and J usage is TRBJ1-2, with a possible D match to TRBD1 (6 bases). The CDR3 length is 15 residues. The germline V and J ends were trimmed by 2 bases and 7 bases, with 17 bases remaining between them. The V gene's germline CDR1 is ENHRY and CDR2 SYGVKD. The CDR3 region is CAISEEPTGTLGYTF. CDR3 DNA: TGTGCCATCAGTGAGGAGCCAACAGGGACTCTTGGCTACACCTTC.

CDR3 DNA sequence: TGTGCCAGCAGCTTCATGGGTGACCCCAATCAGCCCCAGCATTTT. Its protein is CASSFMGDPNQPQHF. V gene TRBV7-9 combines with J gene TRBJ1-5; D remains ambiguous. This CDR3 has 15 residues. Germline lookup yields CDR1 SEHNR and CDR2 FQNEAQ (reference sequence). V dropped 3 bases and J dropped 3 bases, with 12 bases sitting between them. The whole variable domain, filled in from reference TRBV7-9 and TRBJ1-5, reads DTGVSQNPRHKITKRGQNVTFRCDPISEHNRLYWYRQTLGQGPEFLTYFQNEAQLEKSRLLSDRFSAERPKGSFSTLEIQRTEQGDSAMYLCASSFMGDPNQPQHFGDGTRLSIL.

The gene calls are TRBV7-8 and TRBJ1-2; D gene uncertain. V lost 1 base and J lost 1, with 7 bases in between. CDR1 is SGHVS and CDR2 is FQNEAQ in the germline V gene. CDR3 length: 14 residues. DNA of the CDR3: TGTGCCAGCAGCTTAGTACAAGATAACTATGGCTACACCTTC. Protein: CASSLVQDNYGYTF.

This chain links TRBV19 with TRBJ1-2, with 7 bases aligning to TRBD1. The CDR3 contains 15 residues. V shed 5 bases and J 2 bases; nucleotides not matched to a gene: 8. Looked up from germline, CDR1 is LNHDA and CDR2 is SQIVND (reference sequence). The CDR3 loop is CASSSLPGQNYGYTF. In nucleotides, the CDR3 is TGTGCCAGTAGTTCCCTGCCGGGACAGAACTATGGCTACACCTTC.

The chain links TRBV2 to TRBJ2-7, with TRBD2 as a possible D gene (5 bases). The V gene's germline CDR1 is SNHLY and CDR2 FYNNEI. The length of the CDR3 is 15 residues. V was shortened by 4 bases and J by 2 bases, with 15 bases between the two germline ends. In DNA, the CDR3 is TGTGCCAGCAGTGTCGACACGATCGGGGCCTACGAGCAGTACTTC. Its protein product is CASSVDTIGAYEQYF.

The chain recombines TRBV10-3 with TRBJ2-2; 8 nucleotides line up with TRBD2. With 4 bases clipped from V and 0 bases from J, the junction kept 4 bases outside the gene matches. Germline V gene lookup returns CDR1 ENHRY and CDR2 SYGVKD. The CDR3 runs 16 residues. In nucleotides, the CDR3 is TGTGCCATCAGTGTATCCGGGGGGGCGAACACCGGGGAGCTGTTTTTT. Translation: CAISVSGGANTGELFF.

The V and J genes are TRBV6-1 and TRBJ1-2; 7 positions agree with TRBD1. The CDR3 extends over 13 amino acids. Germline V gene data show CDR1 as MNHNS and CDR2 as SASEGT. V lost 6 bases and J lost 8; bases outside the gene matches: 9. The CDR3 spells CASRRRGYVGYTF. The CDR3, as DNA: TGTGCCAGCAGGCGCAGGGGGTACGTCGGCTACACCTTC.

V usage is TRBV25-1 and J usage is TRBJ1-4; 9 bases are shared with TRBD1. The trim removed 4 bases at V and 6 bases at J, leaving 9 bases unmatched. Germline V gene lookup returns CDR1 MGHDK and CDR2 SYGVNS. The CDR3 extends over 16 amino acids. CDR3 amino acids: CASSGSPGQGYEKLFF. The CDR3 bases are TGTGCCAGCAGTGGGTCCCCGGGACAGGGATATGAAAAACTGTTTTTT. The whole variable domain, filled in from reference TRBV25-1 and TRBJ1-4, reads EADIYQTPRYLVIGTGKKITLECSQTMGHDKMYWYQQDPGMELHLIHYSYGVNSTEKGDLSSESTVSRIRTEHFPLTLESARPSHTSQYLCASSGSPGQGYEKLFFGSGTQLSVL.

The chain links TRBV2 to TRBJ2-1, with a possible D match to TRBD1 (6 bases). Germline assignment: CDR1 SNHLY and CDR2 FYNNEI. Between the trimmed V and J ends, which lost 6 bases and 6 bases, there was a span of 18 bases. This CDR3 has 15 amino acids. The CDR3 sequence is CASSADSMGINEQFF. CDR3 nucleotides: TGTGCCAGCAGCGCGGACAGTATGGGAATCAATGAGCAGTTCTTC.

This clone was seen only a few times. The CDR3 DNA follows: TGTGCCAGCAGTTACTCCGGCCAGCTGGGGAATTCACCCCTCCACTTT. Translated: CASSYSGQLGNSPLHF. V usage is TRBV6-5 and J usage is TRBJ1-6; D is ambiguous. The V and J ends lost 0 bases and 7 bases respectively, with 13 bases between them. The CDR3 has 16 amino acids. Germline V gives CDR1 MNHEY, CDR2 SVGAGI.

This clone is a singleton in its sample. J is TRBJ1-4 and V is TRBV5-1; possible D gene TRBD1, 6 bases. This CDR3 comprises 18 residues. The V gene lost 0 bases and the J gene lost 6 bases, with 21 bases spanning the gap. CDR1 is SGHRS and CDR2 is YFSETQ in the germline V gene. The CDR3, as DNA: TGCGCCAGCAGCTTGGATCAACGGGGGCCTGGGGCTCATGAAAAACTGTTTTTT. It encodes CASSLDQRGPGAHEKLFF.

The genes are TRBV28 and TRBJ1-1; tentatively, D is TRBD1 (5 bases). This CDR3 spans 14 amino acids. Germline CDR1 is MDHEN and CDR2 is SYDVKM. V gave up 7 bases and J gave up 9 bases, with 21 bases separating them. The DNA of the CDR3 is TGTGCCAGCAAAGAGTTTGTCGGCCCAGGGCAAGCTTTCTTT. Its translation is CASKEFVGPGQAFF.

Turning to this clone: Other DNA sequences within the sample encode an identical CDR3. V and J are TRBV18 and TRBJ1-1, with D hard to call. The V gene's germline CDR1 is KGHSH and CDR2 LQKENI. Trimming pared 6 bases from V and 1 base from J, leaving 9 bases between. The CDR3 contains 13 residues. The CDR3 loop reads CASSLTANTEAFF. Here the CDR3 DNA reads TGTGCCAGCTCGCTTACTGCGAACACTGAAGCTTTCTTT.

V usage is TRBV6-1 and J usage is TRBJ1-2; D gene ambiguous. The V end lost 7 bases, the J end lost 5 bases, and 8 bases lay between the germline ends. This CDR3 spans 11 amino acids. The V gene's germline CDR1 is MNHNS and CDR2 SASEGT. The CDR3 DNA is TGTGCCAGCACCGAGGGTTATGGCTACACCTTC. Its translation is CASTEGYGYTF.

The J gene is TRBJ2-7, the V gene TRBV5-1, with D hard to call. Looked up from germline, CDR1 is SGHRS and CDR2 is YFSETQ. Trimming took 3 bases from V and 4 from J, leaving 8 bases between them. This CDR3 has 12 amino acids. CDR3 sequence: CASSSTQYEQYF. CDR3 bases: TGCGCCAGCAGCTCGACACAATACGAGCAGTACTTC.

As DNA, the CDR3 is TGTGCCAGCAGTGAATCCCTAACCGGGGAGCTGTTTTTT. This gives the protein CASSESLTGELFF. This chain uses TRBV6-1 with TRBJ2-2; D ambiguous. CDR3 length equals 13 residues. V lost 2 bases, J lost 5 bases, and 6 bases lay in between. Germline CDR1 reads MNHNS; CDR2 reads SASEGT.

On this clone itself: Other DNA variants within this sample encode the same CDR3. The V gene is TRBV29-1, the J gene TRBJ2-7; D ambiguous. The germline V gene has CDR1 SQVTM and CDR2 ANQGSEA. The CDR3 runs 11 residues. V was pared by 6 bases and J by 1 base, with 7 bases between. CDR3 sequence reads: CSVGGSYEQYF. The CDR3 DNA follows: TGCAGCGTGGGCGGATCCTACGAGCAGTACTTC.

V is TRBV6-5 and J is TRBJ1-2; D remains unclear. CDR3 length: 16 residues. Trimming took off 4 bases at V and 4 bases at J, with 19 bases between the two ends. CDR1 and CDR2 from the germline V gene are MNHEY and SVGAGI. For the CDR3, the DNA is TGTGCCAGCAGTTTATCCCTAGGCGCAGCCGGCTATGGCTACACCTTC. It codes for CASSLSLGAAGYGYTF.

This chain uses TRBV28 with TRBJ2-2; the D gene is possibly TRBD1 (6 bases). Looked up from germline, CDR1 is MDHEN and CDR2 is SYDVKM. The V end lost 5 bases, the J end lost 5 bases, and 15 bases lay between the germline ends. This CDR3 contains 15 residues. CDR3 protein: CASSLSGALTGELFF. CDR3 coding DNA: TGTGCCAGCAGTCTCTCAGGGGCATTAACCGGGGAGCTGTTTTTT.

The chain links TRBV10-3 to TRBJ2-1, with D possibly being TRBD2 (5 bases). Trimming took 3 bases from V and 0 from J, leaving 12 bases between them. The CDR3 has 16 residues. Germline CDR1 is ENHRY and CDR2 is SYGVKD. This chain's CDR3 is CAISDGSGSSYNEQFF. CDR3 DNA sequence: TGTGCCATCAGTGACGGGTCGGGGAGCTCCTACAATGAGCAGTTCTTC.

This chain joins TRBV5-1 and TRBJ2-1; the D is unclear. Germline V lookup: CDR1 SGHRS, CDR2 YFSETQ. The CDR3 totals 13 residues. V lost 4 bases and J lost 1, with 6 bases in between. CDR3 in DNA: TGCGCCAGCAGCGATACTTCCTACAATGAGCAGTTCTTC. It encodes CASSDTSYNEQFF.

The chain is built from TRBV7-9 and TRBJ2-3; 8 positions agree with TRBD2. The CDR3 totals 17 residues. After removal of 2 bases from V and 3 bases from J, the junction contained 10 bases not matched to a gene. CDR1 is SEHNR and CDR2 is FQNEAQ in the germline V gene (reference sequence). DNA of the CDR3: TGTGCCAGCAGCTTAACCGGGACTAGTAAACGAACAGATACGCAGTATTTT. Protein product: CASSLTGTSKRTDTQYF.

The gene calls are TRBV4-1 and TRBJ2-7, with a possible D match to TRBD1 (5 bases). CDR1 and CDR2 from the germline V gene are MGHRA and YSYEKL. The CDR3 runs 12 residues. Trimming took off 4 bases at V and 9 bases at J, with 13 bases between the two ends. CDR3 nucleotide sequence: TGCGCCAGCAGCCCAGGGTTGAAGCGGCAGTACTTC. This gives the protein CASSPGLKRQYF.